Sequencing of this T cell receptor beta chain was carried out in a study of CD8 T cells in Susac syndrome. A quantity of about 0.5 to 1 ug RNA underwent reverse transcription using random hexamers. It was immunoSEQ multiplex PCR that amplified TCR beta CDR3 across 54 Vbeta and 13 Jbeta. TCRdb called the immunoSEQ multiplex PCR reads again in MiXCR, with one record for every CDR3 protein. The repertoire holds about 300,000 distinct CDR3 sequences, with about nine tenths as singletons. The germline V gene has CDR1 SNHLY and CDR2 FYNNEI. Germline trimming cut 6 bases from V and 0 bases from J; bases unmatched to any gene: 11. The CDR3 is made up of 16 amino acids. Relapsing-remitting disease, either stable or active, was present in the treatment-naive patients who were the multiple sclerosis controls. The authors negatively isolated CD8+ and CD4+ T cells and FACS-enriched TEMRA cells.

The source material was CD8+ T cells from PBMCs. The receptor comes from a human donor with multiple sclerosis. V and J are TRBV2 and TRBJ2-7; 7 bases line up with TRBD1. This CDR3 is CASSTTGTALSYEQYF. The CDR3 DNA reads as TGTGCCAGCAGCACTACCGGGACAGCCCTCTCCTACGAGCAGTACTTC.